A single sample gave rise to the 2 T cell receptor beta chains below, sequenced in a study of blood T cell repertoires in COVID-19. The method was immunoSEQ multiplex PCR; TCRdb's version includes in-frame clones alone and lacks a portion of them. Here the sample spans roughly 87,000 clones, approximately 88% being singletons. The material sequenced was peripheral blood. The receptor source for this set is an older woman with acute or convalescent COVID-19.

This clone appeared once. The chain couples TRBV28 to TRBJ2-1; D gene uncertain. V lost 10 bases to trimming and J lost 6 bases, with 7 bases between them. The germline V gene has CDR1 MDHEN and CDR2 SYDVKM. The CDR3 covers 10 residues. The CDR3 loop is CATLANEQFF. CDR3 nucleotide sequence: TGTGCCACCCTGGCCAATGAGCAGTTCTTC. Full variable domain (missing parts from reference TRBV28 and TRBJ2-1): DVKVTQSSRYLVKRTGEKVFLECVQDMDHENMFWYRQDPGLGLRLIYFSYDVKMKEKGDIPEGYSVSREKKERFSLILESASTNQTSMYLCATLANEQFFGPGTRLTVL.

CDR3 protein: CASSLIGFTNEKLFF. The CDR3 DNA is TGCGCCAGCAGCTTGATCGGGTTTACTAATGAAAAACTGTTTTTT. This chain connects TRBV5-1 to TRBJ1-4, with D hard to call. The germline CDR1 and CDR2 sequences are SGHRS and YFSETQ. The CDR3 is made up of 15 amino acids. The V and J ends lost 1 base and 2 bases respectively, with 9 bases between them.